This TCR beta chain was observed in a study of CD8 T cells in ankylosing spondylitis. General study findings and limits: In the blood and synovial fluid of reactive arthritis, some motif variants had been previously reported.

The CDR3 is made up of 14 amino acids. This clonotype was recorded at least ten times. Antigen: not known. TCRdb reprocessed the 5' RACE reads via MiXCR and lists one record per CDR3 protein. The profile shows some 70,000 distinct CDR3 sequences, 5.3% of them singletons. Sequencing was performed on blood, either unsorted or a sorted T cell fraction (not recorded which). The TCR sequence derives from a male donor with ankylosing spondylitis or in good health (not recorded which). The genes are TRBV21-1 and TRBJ1-1; whether TRBD1, the table's D call, matches the DNA was not checked. TRBV21-1 represents a pseudogene. The CDR3 DNA reads as TGTGCCAGCAGCTGGGGACACCCAAGACTGAAGTCTTTCTTT. This codes for CASSWGHPRLKSFF.